The following is a T cell receptor (beta chain) sequence with its context. The CDR3 sequence is 15 residues long. The V gene's germline CDR1 is SGHRS and CDR2 YFSETQ. The ends were cut back, 4 bases at V and 0 bases at J, with 12 bases in the middle. The sample originates from a study of blood T cell repertoires in COVID-19. Sequenced by immunoSEQ multiplex PCR; TCRdb stores in-frame clones only, minus some. The sample comprises hundreds of thousands of clones, more than 75% of which are singletons, and under 3% rests with the top ten. Sequencing was performed on peripheral blood. The rearrangement links TRBV5-1 to TRBJ2-3, with a tentative D call TRBD2 (6 bases). This TCR was sampled from a woman aged 55-70 years with COVID-19, enrolled during active disease. The CDR3 DNA follows: TGCGCCAGCAGCCAATGGGGGGTTAGCACAGATACGCAGTATTTT. Its translation: CASSQWGVSTDTQYF.